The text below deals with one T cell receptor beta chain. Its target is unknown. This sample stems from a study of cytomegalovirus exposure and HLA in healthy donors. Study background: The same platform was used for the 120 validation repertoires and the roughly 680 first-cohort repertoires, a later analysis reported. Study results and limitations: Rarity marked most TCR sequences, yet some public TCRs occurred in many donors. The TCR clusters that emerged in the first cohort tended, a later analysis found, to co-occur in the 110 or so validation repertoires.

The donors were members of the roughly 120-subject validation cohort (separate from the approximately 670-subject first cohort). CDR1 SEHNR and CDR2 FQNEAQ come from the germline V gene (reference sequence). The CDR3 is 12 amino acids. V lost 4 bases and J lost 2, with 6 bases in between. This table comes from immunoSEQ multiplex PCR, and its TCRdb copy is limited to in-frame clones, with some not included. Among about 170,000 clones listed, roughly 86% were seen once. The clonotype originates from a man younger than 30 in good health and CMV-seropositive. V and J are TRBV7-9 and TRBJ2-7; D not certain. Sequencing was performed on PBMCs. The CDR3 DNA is TGTGCCAGCAGCTCCCCAACCTACGAGCAGTACTTC. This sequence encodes CASSSPTYEQYF.